This TCR beta chain was documented in a study of blood T cells in healthy people across ages. On this clonotype: Its antigen is unidentified.

Primed by a sample-barcoded 5' primer and a J-beta primer mix, a second PCR proceeded for about 7 to 11 cycles. TCRdb re-derived calls from the 5' RACE reads in MiXCR, one entry per CDR3 protein. The data hold 1.8 million or so distinct CDR3 sequences, with around 42% observed a single time. Study-level findings and limits: Unsorted PBMC input precluded a conclusive naive versus antigen-experienced comparison. More naive CD4+ cells and higher diversity marked long-lived donors relative to aged donors.

Healthy Caucasian individuals from Russia aged roughly 6 to 95 were enrolled as donors. Each donor had about 9.6 milliliters of peripheral blood drawn. Trimming cost V 5 bases and J 7 bases, with 18 bases left between them. CDR3 length: 16 residues. Germline V lookup: CDR1 MNHEY, CDR2 SMNVEV (reference sequence). Sequencing was performed on blood. This chain joins TRBV27 and TRBJ1-6; D is possibly TRBD1 (6 bases). The TCR was taken from a human donor in good health. DNA for the CDR3: TGTGCCAGCAGTCCCGCCCCGGGACACCACAATTCACCCCTCCACTTT. It translates to CASSPAPGHHNSPLHF.